These T cell receptor beta chains were read from a single sample in a study of blood T cell repertoires in COVID-19. Assay: immunoSEQ multiplex PCR; the TCRdb copy retains only in-frame clones and omits some. The data contain approximately 170,000 clones, 65% to 85% of them singletons. The sequencing input was PBMCs or T cells enriched from blood (not recorded which). The receptor source for this set is a woman aged 45-65 years in a cohort exposed to, infected with or recovered from COVID-19 (not recorded which). CDR3s include the opening cysteine and the closing phenylalanine or tryptophan. D genes are given only for firm matches. Size is stated for part of the rows, as once, few or many counts, or as a class when the clone is expanded.

>.|once|TRBJ2-5|TRBV3-1/TRBV3-2|13
CASSRALKETQYF
TGTGCCAGCAGCCGCGCCCTCAAAGAGACCCAGTACTTC
>.|few|TRBJ2-1|TRBV5-1|15
CASSLSTQQYNEQFF
TGCGCCAGCAGCTTGAGCACTCAACAGTACAATGAGCAGTTCTTC
>TRBD1|few|TRBJ1-6|TRBV5-4|17
CASSLTRGQGRNSPLHF
TGTGCCAGCAGCTTGACCCGGGGACAGGGGAGGAATTCACCCCTCCACTTT
>.|.|TRBJ2-6|TRBV19|14
CASRDSSGANVLTF
TGTGCCAGTAGGGACAGCTCTGGGGCCAACGTCCTGACTTTC
>TRBD2|.|TRBJ2-7|TRBV28|14
CASRDGGASYEQYF
TGTGCCAGCAGGGACGGGGGGGCCTCCTACGAGCAGTACTTC
>.|few|TRBJ2-1|TRBV6-1|16
CASSEPRGLGANEQFF
TGTGCCAGCAGTGAACCGCGGGGGCTGGGGGCCAATGAGCAGTTCTTC
>TRBD2|.|TRBJ2-7|TRBV25-1|15
CASSLSGGSSYEQYF
TGTGCCAGCAGCCTTAGCGGGGGGAGCTCCTACGAGCAGTACTTC
>TRBD1|.|TRBJ2-7|TRBV27|15
CASKYGTGEAYEQYF
TGTGCCAGCAAGTACGGGACAGGGGAAGCCTACGAGCAGTACTTC
>.|.|TRBJ2-2|TRBV27|16
CASSPKWQGNTGELFF
TGTGCCAGCAGTCCAAAATGGCAGGGGAACACCGGGGAGCTGTTTTTT
>TRBD1|once|TRBJ2-5|TRBV9|15
CASSAGPGGTETQYF
TGTGCCAGCAGCGCCGGTCCAGGGGGCACGGAGACCCAGTACTTC
>TRBD1|.|TRBJ2-5|TRBV5-1|15
CASSLGQGVQETQYF
TGCGCCAGCAGCTTGGGACAGGGCGTCCAGGAGACCCAGTACTTC
>.|.|TRBJ2-1|TRBV5-6|18
CASSWGTASALWDNEQFF
TGTGCCAGCAGCTGGGGAACTGCTAGCGCACTTTGGGACAATGAGCAGTTCTTC